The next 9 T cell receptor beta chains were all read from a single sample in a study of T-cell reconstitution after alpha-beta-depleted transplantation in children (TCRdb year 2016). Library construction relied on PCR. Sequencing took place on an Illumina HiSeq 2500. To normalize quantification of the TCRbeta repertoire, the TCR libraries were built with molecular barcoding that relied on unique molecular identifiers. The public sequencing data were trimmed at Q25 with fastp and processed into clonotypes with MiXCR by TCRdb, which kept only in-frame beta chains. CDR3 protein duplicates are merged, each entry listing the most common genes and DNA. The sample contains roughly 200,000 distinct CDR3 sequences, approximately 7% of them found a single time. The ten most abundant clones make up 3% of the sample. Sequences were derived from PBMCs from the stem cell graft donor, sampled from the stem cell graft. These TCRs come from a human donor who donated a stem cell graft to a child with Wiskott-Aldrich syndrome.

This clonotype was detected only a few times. As DNA, the CDR3 is TGTGCCACCAGTGACCCAGGGACAAACTCCTACGAGCAGTACTTC. It encodes CATSDPGTNSYEQYF. The J gene is TRBJ2-7, the V gene TRBV24-1; a possible D gene is TRBD1 (6 bases). With 4 bases removed from V and 0 bases from J, the gap between germline ends came to 12 bases. The germline V gene encodes CDR1 KGHDR and CDR2 SFDVKD. The CDR3 length is 15 residues.

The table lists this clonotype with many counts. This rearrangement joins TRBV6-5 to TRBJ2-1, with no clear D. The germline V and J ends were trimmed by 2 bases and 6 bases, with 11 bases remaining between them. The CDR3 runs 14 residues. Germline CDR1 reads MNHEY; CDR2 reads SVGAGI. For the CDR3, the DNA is TGTGCCAGCAGTTACAGGGAAAAGGGCAATGAGCAGTTCTTC. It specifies CASSYREKGNEQFF.

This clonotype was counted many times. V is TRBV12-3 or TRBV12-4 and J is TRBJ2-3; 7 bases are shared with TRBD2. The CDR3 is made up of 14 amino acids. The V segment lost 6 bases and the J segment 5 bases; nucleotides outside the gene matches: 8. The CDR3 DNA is TGTGCCAGCAGGGGAGGGAGCAAGGGAGATACGCAGTATTTT. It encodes CASRGGSKGDTQYF.

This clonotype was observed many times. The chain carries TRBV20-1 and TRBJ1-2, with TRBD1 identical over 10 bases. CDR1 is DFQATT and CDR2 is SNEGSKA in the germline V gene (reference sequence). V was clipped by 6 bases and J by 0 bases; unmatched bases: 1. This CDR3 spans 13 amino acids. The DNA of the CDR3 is TGCAGTGCGGGGACAGGGGCTAACTATGGCTACACCTTC. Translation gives CSAGTGANYGYTF.

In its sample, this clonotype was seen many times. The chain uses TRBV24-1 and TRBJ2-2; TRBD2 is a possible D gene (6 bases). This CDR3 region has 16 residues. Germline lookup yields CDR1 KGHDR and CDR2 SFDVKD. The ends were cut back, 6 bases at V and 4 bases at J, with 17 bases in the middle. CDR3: CATSIAVPPGTGELFF. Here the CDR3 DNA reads TGTGCCACCAGTATAGCGGTCCCTCCAGGCACCGGGGAGCTGTTTTTT.

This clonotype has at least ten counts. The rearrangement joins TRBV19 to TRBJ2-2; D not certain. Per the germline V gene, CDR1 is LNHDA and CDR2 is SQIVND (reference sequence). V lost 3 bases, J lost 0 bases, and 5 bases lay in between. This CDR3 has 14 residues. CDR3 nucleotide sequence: TGTGCCAGTAGTATCGTTTCGAACACCGGGGAGCTGTTTTTT. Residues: CASSIVSNTGELFF.

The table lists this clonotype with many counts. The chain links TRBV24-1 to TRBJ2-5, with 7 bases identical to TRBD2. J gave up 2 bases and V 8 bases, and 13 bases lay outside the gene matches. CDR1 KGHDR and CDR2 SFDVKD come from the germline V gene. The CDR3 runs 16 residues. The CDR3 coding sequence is TGTGCCACCACTGAAAGTCTAGGGAGGGGACAAGAGACCCAGTACTTC. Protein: CATTESLGRGQETQYF.

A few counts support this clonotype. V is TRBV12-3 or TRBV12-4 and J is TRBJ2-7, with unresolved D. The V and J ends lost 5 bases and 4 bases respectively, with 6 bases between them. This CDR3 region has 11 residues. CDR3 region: CASSLLYEQYF. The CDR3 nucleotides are TGTGCCAGCAGTCTCCTTTACGAGCAGTACTTC.

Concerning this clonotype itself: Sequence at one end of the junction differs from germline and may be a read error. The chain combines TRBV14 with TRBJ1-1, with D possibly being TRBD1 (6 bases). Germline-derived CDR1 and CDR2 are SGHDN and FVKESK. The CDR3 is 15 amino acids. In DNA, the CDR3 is TGTGCCAGCAGCCCGTACAGGGACGGGAACACTGAAGCCTTCTTT. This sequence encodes CASSPYRDGNTEAFF.